The source of this TCR beta chain is a study of T cell repertoires in cytomegalovirus infection. The overall study: Public TCR beta signatures marked donors with CMV infection and the matching HLA. Findings of the study overall: Summed frequency of public TCR beta families distinguished CMV carriers with the relevant HLA.

This clonotype was counted a few times. What it binds is not known. Looked up from germline, CDR1 is MDHEN and CDR2 is SYDVKM. Losses at the gene ends were 11 bases for V and 0 bases for J; bases not matched to a gene: 10. The CDR3 has 16 residues. TCRdb fed the reads into MiXCR, producing one record per CDR3 protein. The table shows 200,000 to 300,000 distinct CDR3 sequences, with 12% occurring only once. This receptor was identified in a human donor in good health (CMV status not recorded). Some clones in this sample may be carry-over from other donors' samples. The specimen was PBMCs. The gene calls are TRBV28 and TRBJ2-1, with 10 positions matching TRBD2. CDR3 amino acids: CASRLAGVLSYNEQFF. The CDR3 DNA is TGTGCCTCCCGCCTAGCGGGAGTCCTCTCCTACAATGAGCAGTTCTTC.